The 3 T cell receptor beta chains reported below all come from one sample, sequenced in a study of monozygotic twins with cystic fibrosis. This table comes from immunoSEQ multiplex PCR, and its TCRdb copy is limited to in-frame clones, with some not included. The profile shows roughly 10,000 clones, 99% to 99.4% of them singletons. The source material was blood. These TCRs come from a young man with cystic fibrosis.

The rearrangement uses TRBV6-8 and TRBJ2-7, with D possibly TRBD2 on 6 matching bases. CDR1 and CDR2 (germline): MNHGY, SAAAGT. V shed 4 bases and J shed 2 bases, with 12 bases lying between them. CDR3 length: 14 residues. CDR3 sequence reads: CASSWRGGAYEQYF. The CDR3 coding sequence is TGTGCCAGCAGTTGGAGGGGCGGGGCCTACGAGCAGTACTTC.

V is TRBV11-2 and J is TRBJ2-5, with D perhaps matching TRBD2 (5 bases). The ends were cut back, 4 bases at V and 10 bases at J, with 22 bases in the middle. Per germline, CDR1 SGHAT and CDR2 FQNNGV. CDR3 size: 15 residues. The CDR3 nucleotides are TGTGCCAGCAGCTCGGATCGAGGCACCGGGATGATCCAGTACTTC. Its translation: CASSSDRGTGMIQYF.

The chain employs TRBV11-2 and TRBJ1-1; tentative D call: TRBD1 (5 bases). The V end lost 0 bases, the J end lost 4 bases, and 12 bases lay between the germline ends. CDR1 SGHAT and CDR2 FQNNGV come from the germline V gene. The CDR3 covers 15 residues. The CDR3 sequence: CASSLDGQGGTEAFF. CDR3 sequence (DNA): TGTGCCAGCAGCTTAGATGGTCAGGGTGGCACTGAAGCTTTCTTT.